These 10 T cell receptor beta chains came from one sample sequenced in a study of fetal regulatory T cell absence and autoimmunity. Clones were sequenced by immunoSEQ multiplex PCR, and TCRdb holds only the in-frame ones, with some missing. The table shows approximately 46,000 clones, with about 79% occurring only once. Sequenced input: cord blood. These receptors all come from a newborn boy with IPEX syndrome.

CDR3 nucleotides: TGTGCCAGCAGTTATGCGGGACAGGGGGTCACTGAAGCTTTCTTT. Its translation: CASSYAGQGVTEAFF. The chain is built from TRBV6-5 and TRBJ1-1; 11 bases are shared with TRBD1. V dropped 3 bases and J dropped 4; count of bases not matched to a gene: 4. Germline CDR1 and CDR2: MNHEY and SVGAGI. The CDR3 extends over 15 amino acids.

This clone was seen only a few times. The CDR3 region has the DNA TGTGCCAGCAGTGGCCGCCCCTACGAGCAGTACTTC. As protein: CASSGRPYEQYF. This chain connects TRBV25-1 to TRBJ2-7; no clear D. Germline lookup yields CDR1 MGHDK and CDR2 SYGVNS. V dropped 4 bases and J dropped 2 bases, with 6 bases sitting between them. The CDR3 consists of 12 residues.

There are a few counts of this clone. The rearrangement uses TRBV4-1 and TRBJ2-7; D perhaps matches TRBD2 (5 bases). The CDR3 spans 15 residues. Germline-derived CDR1 and CDR2 are MGHRA and YSYEKL. V lost 0 bases to trimming and J lost 3 bases, with 12 bases between them. CDR3 residues: CASSQERAVNYEQYF. In DNA, the CDR3 is TGCGCCAGCAGCCAAGAGCGGGCGGTAAACTACGAGCAGTACTTC.

This sequence joins TRBV5-1 and TRBJ1-3; no clear D gene. V dropped 5 bases and J dropped 0 bases, with 15 bases sitting between them. Germline V gene lookup returns CDR1 SGHRS and CDR2 YFSETQ. This CDR3 contains 16 residues. The CDR3 sequence: CASSTQPGLSGNTIYF. The CDR3, as DNA: TGCGCCAGCAGTACCCAACCCGGACTCTCTGGAAACACCATATATTTT.

V usage is TRBV5-8 and J usage is TRBJ2-1, with D tentatively TRBD2 (5 bases). V was pared by 4 bases and J by 4 bases, with 12 bases between. From germline, CDR1 is SGHTS and CDR2 YDEGEE. The CDR3 covers 14 residues. The CDR3 DNA is TGTGCCAGCAGCCCGGGATTTCAATACAATGAGCAGTTCTTC. Translation: CASSPGFQYNEQFF.

The chain couples TRBV25-1 to TRBJ2-2; the D call may be TRBD1 or TRBD2 (6 bases each). CDR3 size: 15 residues. The ends were cut back, 2 bases at V and 1 base at J, with 8 bases in the middle. Germline V lookup: CDR1 MGHDK, CDR2 SYGVNS. As DNA, the CDR3 is TGTGCCAGCAGTGAAAGGGGGGTGAACACCGGGGAGCTGTTTTTT. It is translated as CASSERGVNTGELFF.

V is TRBV5-1 and J is TRBJ2-5; 8 bases align to TRBD2. V was clipped by 3 bases and J by 4 bases; unmatched bases: 8. Germline V gene data show CDR1 as SGHRS and CDR2 as YFSETQ. This CDR3 region has 15 residues. The CDR3 reads CASSSGTSIRETQYF. CDR3 DNA: TGCGCCAGCAGCTCCGGGACTAGTATACGAGAGACCCAGTACTTC. The full variable domain, in which reference TRBV5-1 and TRBJ2-5 provide the parts outside the CDR3, is KAGVTQTPRYLIKTRGQQVTLSCSPISGHRSVSWYQQTPGQGLQFLFEYFSETQRNKGNFPGRFSGRQFSNSRSEMNVSTLELGDSALYLCASSSGTSIRETQYFGPGTRLLVL.

The rearrangement joins TRBV5-1 to TRBJ2-1; D is unclear. CDR1 is SGHRS, CDR2 YFSETQ, per germline. This CDR3 is built from 15 residues. The germline V and J ends were trimmed by 1 base and 1 base, with 9 bases remaining between them. The CDR3 nucleotides read TGCGCCAGCAGCTTGCGGTGGGGTTCCTACAATGAGCAGTTCTTC. Amino acid sequence: CASSLRWGSYNEQFF.

The chain uses TRBV5-5 and TRBJ1-1, with a tentative D call TRBD1 (6 bases). The CDR3 sequence is 13 residues long. V was pared by 2 bases and J by 6 bases, with 11 bases between. Per the germline V gene, CDR1 is SGHKS and CDR2 is YYEKEE (reference sequence). In nucleotides, the CDR3 is TGTGCCAGCAGCTTTCAGGGGAGCGCTGAAGCTTTCTTT. Amino acids: CASSFQGSAEAFF.

The rearrangement joins TRBV7-9 to TRBJ2-1; TRBD2 matches at 10 bases. This CDR3 comprises 16 residues. CDR1 and CDR2 from the germline V gene are SEHNR and FQNEAQ (reference sequence). Unmatched junction bases numbered 9, after V lost 5 bases and J lost 5 bases. The CDR3 reads CASSIPLAGEHNEQFF. The CDR3 DNA reads TGTGCCAGCAGCATTCCCCTAGCGGGGGAACACAATGAGCAGTTCTTC.